This TCR beta chain was sequenced for a study of PD-1 blockade in classical Hodgkin lymphoma. Study-level points and caveats: Newly diagnosed patients had baseline TCR diversity that was reportedly lower than that of healthy donors. No one has yet defined what causes the repertoire differences, which may be disease activity or prior therapy.

The method was immunoSEQ multiplex PCR; TCRdb's version includes in-frame clones alone and lacks a portion of them. The sample carries approximately 17,000 clones, 80% to 95% recorded once. Time point: newly diagnosed, previously untreated cHL patient sample. Peripheral samples used as comparators were newly diagnosed, untreated classical Hodgkin lymphoma PBMCs. For this clone: Its cognate antigen is unknown.

Sequencing used peripheral blood mononuclear cells (PBMCs). This TCR derives from a human donor with classical Hodgkin lymphoma.

The CDR3 region is CASSFVGGTYEQYF. CDR3 bases: TGTGCCAGCAGTTTCGTCGGCGGCACCTACGAGCAGTACTTC. The genes are TRBV28 and TRBJ2-7; no clear D gene. Between the trimmed V and J ends, which lost 3 bases and 2 bases, there was a span of 11 bases. The CDR3 consists of 14 residues. Germline-derived CDR1 and CDR2 are MDHEN and SYDVKM.